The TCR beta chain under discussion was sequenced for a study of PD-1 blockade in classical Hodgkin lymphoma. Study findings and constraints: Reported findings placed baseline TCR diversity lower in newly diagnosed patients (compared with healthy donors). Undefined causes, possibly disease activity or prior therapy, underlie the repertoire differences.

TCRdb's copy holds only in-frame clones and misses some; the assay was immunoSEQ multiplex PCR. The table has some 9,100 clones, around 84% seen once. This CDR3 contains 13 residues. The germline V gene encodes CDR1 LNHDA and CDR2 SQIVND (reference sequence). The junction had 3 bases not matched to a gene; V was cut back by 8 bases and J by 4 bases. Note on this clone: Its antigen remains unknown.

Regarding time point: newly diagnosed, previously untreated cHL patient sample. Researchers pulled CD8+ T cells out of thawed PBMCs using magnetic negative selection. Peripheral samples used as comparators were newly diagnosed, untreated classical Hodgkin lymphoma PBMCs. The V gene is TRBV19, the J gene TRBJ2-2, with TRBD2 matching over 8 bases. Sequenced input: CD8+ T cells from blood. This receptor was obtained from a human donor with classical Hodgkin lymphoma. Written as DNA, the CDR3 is TGTGCCAGTCGGGGGGGCCGCACCGGGGAGCTGTTTTTT. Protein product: CASRGGRTGELFF.